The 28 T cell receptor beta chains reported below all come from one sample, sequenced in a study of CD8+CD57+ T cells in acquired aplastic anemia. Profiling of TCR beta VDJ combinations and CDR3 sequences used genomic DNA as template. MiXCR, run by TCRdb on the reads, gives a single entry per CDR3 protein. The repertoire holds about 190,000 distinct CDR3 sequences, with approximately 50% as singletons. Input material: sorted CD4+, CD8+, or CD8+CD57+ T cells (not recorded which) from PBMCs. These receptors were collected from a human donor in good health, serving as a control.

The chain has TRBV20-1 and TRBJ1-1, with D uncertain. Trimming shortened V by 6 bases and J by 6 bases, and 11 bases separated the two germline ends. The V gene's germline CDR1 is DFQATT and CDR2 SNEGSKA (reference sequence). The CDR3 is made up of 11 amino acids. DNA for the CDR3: TGCAGTGCCGGAGATGGGGCTGAAGCTTTCTTT. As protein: CSAGDGAEAFF.

The CDR3 nucleotides read TGTGCCAGCAGCCTTTGGCAGGGGGCAGGTTCACCCCTCCACTTT. Amino acid sequence: CASSLWQGAGSPLHF. The chain links TRBV7-3 to TRBJ1-6, with 8 bases aligning to TRBD1. Germline V gene lookup returns CDR1 SGHTA and CDR2 FQGTGA. Trimming at V came to 5 bases and at J to 9 bases, leaving 9 bases not matched to a gene. The CDR3 is made up of 15 amino acids.

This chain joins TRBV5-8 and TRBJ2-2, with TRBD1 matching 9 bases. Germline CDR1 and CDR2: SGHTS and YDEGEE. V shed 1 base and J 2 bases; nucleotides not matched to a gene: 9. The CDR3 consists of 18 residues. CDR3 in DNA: TGTGCCAGCAGCTTGCCCCCCGGGACAGGGATTAACACCGGGGAGCTGTTTTTT. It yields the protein CASSLPPGTGINTGELFF.

The CDR3 bases are TGTGCCAGCAGTGAACAGCCCCAGCATTTT. It yields the protein CASSEQPQHF. The V and J genes are TRBV25-1 and TRBJ1-5; D unresolved. V lost 2 bases and J 7 bases, leaving 0 bases between the germline ends. This CDR3 has 10 residues. Germline lookup yields CDR1 MGHDK and CDR2 SYGVNS.

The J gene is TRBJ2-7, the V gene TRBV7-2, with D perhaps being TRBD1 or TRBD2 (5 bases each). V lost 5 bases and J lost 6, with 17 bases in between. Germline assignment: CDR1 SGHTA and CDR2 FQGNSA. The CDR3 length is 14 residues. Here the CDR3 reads CASSRTGTMSEQYF. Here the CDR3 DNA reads TGTGCCAGCAGCCGAACCGGGACGATGTCCGAGCAGTACTTC. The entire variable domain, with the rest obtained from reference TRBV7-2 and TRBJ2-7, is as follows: GAGVSQSPSNKVTEKGKDVELRCDPISGHTALYWYRQSLGQGLEFLIYFQGNSAPDKSGLPSDRFSAERTGGSVSTLTIQRTQQEDSAVYLCASSRTGTMSEQYFGPGTRLTVT.

CDR3 sequence: CATSGNGPFYEQYF. The DNA of the CDR3 is TGTGCCACCAGTGGGAATGGACCCTTCTACGAGCAGTACTTC. The chain has TRBV24-1 and TRBJ2-7; D call uncertain. Trimming stripped 5 bases from V and 3 bases from J, with 13 bases between. The CDR3 covers 14 residues. In germline, CDR1 is KGHDR, CDR2 SFDVKD.

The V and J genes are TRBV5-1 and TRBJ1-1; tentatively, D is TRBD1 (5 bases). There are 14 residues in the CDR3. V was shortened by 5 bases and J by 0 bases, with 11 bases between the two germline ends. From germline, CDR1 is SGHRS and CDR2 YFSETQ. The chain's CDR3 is CASSRDSMNTEAFF. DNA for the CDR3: TGCGCCAGCAGTCGAGACAGCATGAACACTGAAGCTTTCTTT.

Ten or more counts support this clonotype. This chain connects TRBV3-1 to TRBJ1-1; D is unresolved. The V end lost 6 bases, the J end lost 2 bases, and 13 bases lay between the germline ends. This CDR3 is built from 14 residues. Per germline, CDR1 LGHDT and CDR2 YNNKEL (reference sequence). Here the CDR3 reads CASRRDLSNTEAFF. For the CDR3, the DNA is TGTGCCAGCAGGAGAGATCTCAGTAACACTGAAGCTTTCTTT.

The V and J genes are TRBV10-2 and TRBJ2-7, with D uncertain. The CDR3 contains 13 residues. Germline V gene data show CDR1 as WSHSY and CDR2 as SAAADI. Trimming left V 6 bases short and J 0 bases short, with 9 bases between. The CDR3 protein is CASRALSSYEQYF. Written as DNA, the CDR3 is TGCGCCAGCAGGGCCCTGAGCTCCTACGAGCAGTACTTC.

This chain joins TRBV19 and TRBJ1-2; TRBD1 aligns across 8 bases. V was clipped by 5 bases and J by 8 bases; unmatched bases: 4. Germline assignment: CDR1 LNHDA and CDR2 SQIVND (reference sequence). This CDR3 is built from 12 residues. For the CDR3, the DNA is TGTGCCAGTAGTTCGACAGGGGAGGGCTACACCTTC. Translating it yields CASSSTGEGYTF.

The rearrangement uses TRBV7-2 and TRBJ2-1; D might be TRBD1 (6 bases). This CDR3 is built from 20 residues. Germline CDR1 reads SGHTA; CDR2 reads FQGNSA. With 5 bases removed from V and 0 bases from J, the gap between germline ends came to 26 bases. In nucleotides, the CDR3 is TGTGCCAGCAGCCCCCGCACGGGGAGACAGGCGATATTCTCCTACAATGAGCAGTTCTTC. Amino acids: CASSPRTGRQAIFSYNEQFF.

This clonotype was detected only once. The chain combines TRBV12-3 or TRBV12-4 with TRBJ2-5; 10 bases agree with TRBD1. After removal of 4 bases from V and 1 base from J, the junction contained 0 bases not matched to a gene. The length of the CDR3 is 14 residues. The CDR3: CASSWTGGQETQYF. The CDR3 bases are TGTGCCAGCAGTTGGACAGGGGGCCAAGAGACCCAGTACTTC.

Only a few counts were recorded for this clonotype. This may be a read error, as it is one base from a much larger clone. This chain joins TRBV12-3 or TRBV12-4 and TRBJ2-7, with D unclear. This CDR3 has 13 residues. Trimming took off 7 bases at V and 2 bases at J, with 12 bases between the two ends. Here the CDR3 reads CASTIGQPYEQYF. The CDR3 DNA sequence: TGTGCCAGCACCATAGGGCAGCCCTACGAGCAGTACTTC.

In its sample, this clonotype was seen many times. CDR3 amino acids: CASSLHVLAGQETQYF. The DNA of the CDR3 is TGTGCCAGCAGCTTACATGTTCTAGCGGGACAAGAGACCCAGTACTTC. The J gene is TRBJ2-5, the V gene TRBV7-2, with TRBD2 matching over 9 bases. Germline trimming cut 2 bases from V and 2 bases from J; bases unmatched to any gene: 6. Per the germline V gene, CDR1 is SGHTA and CDR2 is FQGNSA. The CDR3 is 16 residues long. The full variable domain, with the rest looked up from reference TRBV7-2 and TRBJ2-5, is GAGVSQSPSNKVTEKGKDVELRCDPISGHTALYWYRQSLGQGLEFLIYFQGNSAPDKSGLPSDRFSAERTGGSVSTLTIQRTQQEDSAVYLCASSLHVLAGQETQYFGPGTRLLVL.

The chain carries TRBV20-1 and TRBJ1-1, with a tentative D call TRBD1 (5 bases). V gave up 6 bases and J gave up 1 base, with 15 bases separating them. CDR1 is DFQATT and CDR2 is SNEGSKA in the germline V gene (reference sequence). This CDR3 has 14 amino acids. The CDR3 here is CSAERGRKNTEAFF. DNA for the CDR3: TGCAGTGCGGAGCGGGGACGGAAGAACACTGAAGCTTTCTTT.

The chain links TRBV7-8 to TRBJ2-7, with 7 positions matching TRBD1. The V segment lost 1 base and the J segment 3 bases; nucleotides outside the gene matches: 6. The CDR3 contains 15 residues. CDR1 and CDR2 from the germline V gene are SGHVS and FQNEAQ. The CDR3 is CASSLVQGPSYEQYF. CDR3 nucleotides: TGTGCCAGCAGCTTAGTACAGGGGCCGAGCTACGAGCAGTACTTC. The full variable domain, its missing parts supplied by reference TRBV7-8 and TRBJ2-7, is GAGVSQSPRYKVAKRGQDVALRCDPISGHVSLFWYQQALGQGPEFLTYFQNEAQLDKSGLPSDRFFAERPEGSVSTLKIQRTQQEDSAVYLCASSLVQGPSYEQYFGPGTRLTVT.

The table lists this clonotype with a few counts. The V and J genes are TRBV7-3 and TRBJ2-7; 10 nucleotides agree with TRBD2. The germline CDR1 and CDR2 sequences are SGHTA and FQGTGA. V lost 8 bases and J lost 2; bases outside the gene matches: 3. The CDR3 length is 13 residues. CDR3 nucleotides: TGTGCCAGCTCTAGCGGGGGCACCTACGAGCAGTACTTC. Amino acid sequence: CASSSGGTYEQYF.

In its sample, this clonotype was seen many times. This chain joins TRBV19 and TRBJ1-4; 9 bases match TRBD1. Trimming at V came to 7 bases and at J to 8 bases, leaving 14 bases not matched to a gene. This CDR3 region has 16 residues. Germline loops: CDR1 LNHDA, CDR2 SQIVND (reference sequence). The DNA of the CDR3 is TGTGCCAGTACGAACGCGGACAGGGGAGGGCAGGAAAAACTGTTTTTT. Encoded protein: CASTNADRGGQEKLFF.

CDR3 DNA sequence: TGTGCCACAGAGGACGGTCGGGACTACGAGCAGTACTTC. It yields the protein CATEDGRDYEQYF. The V gene is TRBV10-3, the J gene TRBJ2-7; weak D call: TRBD2 (5 bases). The V end lost 10 bases, the J end lost 3 bases, and 16 bases lay between the germline ends. CDR1 and CDR2 from the germline V gene are ENHRY and SYGVKD. The CDR3 runs to 13 residues.

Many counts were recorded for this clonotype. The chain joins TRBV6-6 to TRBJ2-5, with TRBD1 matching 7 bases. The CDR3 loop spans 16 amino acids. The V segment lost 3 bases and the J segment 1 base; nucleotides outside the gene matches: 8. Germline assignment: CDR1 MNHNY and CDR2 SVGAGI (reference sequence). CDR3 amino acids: CASSYRPAGGQETQYF. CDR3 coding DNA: TGTGCCAGCAGTTATCGTCCGGCAGGGGGCCAAGAGACCCAGTACTTC.

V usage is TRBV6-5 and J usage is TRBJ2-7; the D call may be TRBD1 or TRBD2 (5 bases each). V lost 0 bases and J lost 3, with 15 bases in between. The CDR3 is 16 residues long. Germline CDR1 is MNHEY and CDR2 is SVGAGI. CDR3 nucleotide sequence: TGTGCCAGCAGTTACTCGAATCCCGGGACCTTCTACGAGCAGTACTTC. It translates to CASSYSNPGTFYEQYF.

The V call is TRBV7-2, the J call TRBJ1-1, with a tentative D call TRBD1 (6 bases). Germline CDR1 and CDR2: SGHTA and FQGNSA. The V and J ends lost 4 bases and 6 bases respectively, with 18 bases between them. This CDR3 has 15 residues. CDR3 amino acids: CASSSQLGRGAEAFF. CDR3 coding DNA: TGTGCCAGCAGCTCACAATTGGGAAGGGGGGCTGAAGCTTTCTTT.

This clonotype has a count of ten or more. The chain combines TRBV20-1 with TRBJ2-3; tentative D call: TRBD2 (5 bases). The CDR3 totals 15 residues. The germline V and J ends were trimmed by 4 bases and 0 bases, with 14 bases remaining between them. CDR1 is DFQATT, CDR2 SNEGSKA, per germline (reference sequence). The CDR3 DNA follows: TGCAGTGCTATCCCCATAAGGGAGAGCACAGATACGCAGTATTTT. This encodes CSAIPIRESTDTQYF.

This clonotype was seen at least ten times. The DNA of the CDR3 is TGTGCCAGTAGTATGGGGGGTAGCACAGATACGCAGTATTTT. Amino acids: CASSMGGSTDTQYF. V gene TRBV19 combines with J gene TRBJ2-3; a weak D match, TRBD2 (6 bases). V gave up 3 bases and J gave up 0 bases, with 7 bases separating them. There are 14 residues in the CDR3. Germline assignment: CDR1 LNHDA and CDR2 SQIVND (reference sequence).

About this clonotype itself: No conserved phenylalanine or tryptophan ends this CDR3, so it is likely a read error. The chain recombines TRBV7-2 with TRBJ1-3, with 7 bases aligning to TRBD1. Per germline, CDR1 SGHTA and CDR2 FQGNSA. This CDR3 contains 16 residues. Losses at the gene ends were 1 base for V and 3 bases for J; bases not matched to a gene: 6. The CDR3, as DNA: TGTGCCAGCAGCTTAGGGACGACAGGGTTTGGAAACACCATATATCTT. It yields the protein CASSLGTTGFGNTIYL.

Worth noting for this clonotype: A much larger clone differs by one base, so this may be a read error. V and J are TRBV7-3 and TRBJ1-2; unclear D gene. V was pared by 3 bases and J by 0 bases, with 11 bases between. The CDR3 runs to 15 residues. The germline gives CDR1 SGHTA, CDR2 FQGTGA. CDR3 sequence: CASSFSKAPNYGYTF. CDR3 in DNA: TGTGCCAGCAGCTTCTCCAAAGCCCCTAACTATGGCTACACCTTC.

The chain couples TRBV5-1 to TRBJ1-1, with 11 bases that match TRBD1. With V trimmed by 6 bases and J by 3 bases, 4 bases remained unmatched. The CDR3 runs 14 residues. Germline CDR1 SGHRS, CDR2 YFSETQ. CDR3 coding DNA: TGCGCCAGCAACTCGGGACAGGGGGACACTGAAGCTTTCTTT. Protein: CASNSGQGDTEAFF.

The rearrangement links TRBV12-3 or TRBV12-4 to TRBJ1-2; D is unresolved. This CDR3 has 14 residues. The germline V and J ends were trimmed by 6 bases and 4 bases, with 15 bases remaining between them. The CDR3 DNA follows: TGTGCCAGCAGCCTCGCGGCCGTCAGCTATGGCTACACCTTC. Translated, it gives CASSLAAVSYGYTF.